This T cell receptor (beta chain) was retrieved from a study of T cell repertoires in cytomegalovirus infection. Study background: Selection of CMV epitopes for the study included recently identified HLA-C-restricted and well-studied HLA-B-restricted ones. Evidence of both CMV infection and a matching HLA type came from public TCR beta signatures. Study-wide results and caveats: Carriers of CMV plus the relevant HLA were identified by cumulative public TCR beta family frequency. HLA-C-restricted TCR beta clonotypes specific for CMV led the ex vivo response.

Via MiXCR, TCRdb re-called the reads, giving one row per CDR3 protein. The sample includes 450,000 to 600,000 distinct CDR3 sequences, about 39% of them seen just once. This clonotype was seen more than once but under ten times. The antigen remains undetermined. Germline lookup yields CDR1 MGHRA and CDR2 YSYEKL. The length of the CDR3 is 15 residues. V lost 1 base to trimming and J lost 10 bases, with 17 bases between them. This specimen was cultured PBMCs, taken from culture after CMV antigen stimulation. The clonotype was recovered from a human donor in good health (CMV status not recorded). Some clones in this sample may be carry-over from other donors' samples. The J gene is TRBJ2-1, the V gene TRBV4-1; D gene uncertain. The CDR3 DNA follows: TGCGCCAGCAGCCAAGGTCCAGTCGCGGCCGACGAGCAGTTCTTC. Translating it yields CASSQGPVAADEQFF.